This T cell receptor beta chain was sequenced in a study of blood T cells in healthy people across ages. No fewer than 6 micrograms of total RNA were isolated from every sample. Germline V CDR1 and CDR2: WNHNN, SYGVQD (reference sequence). This CDR3 spans 14 amino acids. This clonotype was counted between two and nine times. The junction shows a germline mismatch at one end, possibly a read error. The second PCR ran 7 to 11 cycles with a sample-barcoded 5' primer and J-beta primers. TCRdb called the 5' RACE reads again in MiXCR, with one record for every CDR3 protein. The sample holds some 900,000 distinct CDR3 sequences, 29% seen once.

The V call is TRBV10-1, the J call TRBJ2-5; tentatively, D is TRBD1 or TRBD2 (6 bases each). The clonotype comes from a woman aged 80 or over in good health. Specimen: blood. The CDR3 DNA follows: TGCGCCAGCAGGGAGTCGGGGGCGGCGGAGACCCAGTACTTC. Amino acids: CASRESGAAETQYF.